The present T cell receptor beta chain was sequenced within a study of T cell repertoires in cytomegalovirus infection. Study in general: Newly reported HLA-C-restricted and thoroughly characterized HLA-B-restricted CMV epitopes were employed. It can be stated that public TCR beta signatures indicated CMV infection as well as a matching HLA type.

This clonotype has at least ten counts. Its antigen is still unknown. From germline, CDR1 is SGHVS and CDR2 FQNEAQ. Trimming stripped 3 bases from V and 4 bases from J, with 14 bases between. This CDR3 has 15 residues. TCRdb re-analysed the reads in MiXCR, keeping a single row per CDR3 protein. The sample records approximately 120,000 distinct CDR3 sequences, around 31% being singletons. Study-wide points: CMV carriers having the relevant HLA were flagged by cumulative public TCR beta family frequency. HLA-C-restricted CMV-specific TCR beta clonotypes were dominant in the ex vivo response.

The TCR sequence derives from a human donor in good health (CMV status not recorded). Some clones in this sample may be carry-over from other donors' samples. The sample in question was CD8+ T cells from cultured PBMCs, obtained from culture after CMV antigen stimulation. V and J are TRBV7-8 and TRBJ2-3; D not resolved. The CDR3 DNA follows: TGTGCCAGCAGCTTCCTACCGAGTGGGCCAGATACGCAGTATTTT. Protein: CASSFLPSGPDTQYF. The full variable domain, completed using reference TRBV7-8 and TRBJ2-3, is GAGVSQSPRYKVAKRGQDVALRCDPISGHVSLFWYQQALGQGPEFLTYFQNEAQLDKSGLPSDRFFAERPEGSVSTLKIQRTQQEDSAVYLCASSFLPSGPDTQYFGPGTRLTVL.